Listed below are T cell receptor beta chains from one sample, sequenced in a study of T-cell reconstitution after alpha-beta-depleted transplantation in children. One entry per CDR3 protein results from TCRdb running MiXCR on the PCR reads. The sample holds about 870,000 distinct CDR3 sequences; about 16% are singletons and the top ten take roughly 5%. Here the sequenced sample was PBMCs, mostly from graft donor cells, taken 360 days after TCRalphabeta/CD19-depleted stem cell transplant. Receptors originate from a male patient between 10 and 17 years old who had a stem cell transplant for acute lymphoblastic leukemia, so the T cells may come from the graft donor. The conserved cysteine and the conserved F or W are not part of the CDR3 here. A D gene is named only where the DNA matches it firmly.

V gene,D gene,J gene,CDR3 protein
TRBV7-9,NA,TRBJ2-1,ASSLETRGIEQF
TRBV9,TRBD1,TRBJ2-6,ASSRTGTGANVLT
TRBV11-1,NA,TRBJ2-6,ASSLVGISGSGANVLT
TRBV29-1,TRBD1,TRBJ2-5,SVAPRDRGLQY
TRBV2,TRBD2,TRBJ2-7,ASKAKLAGTYEQY
TRBV5-6,TRBD2,TRBJ2-3,ASSLGGRALTDTQY
TRBV20-1,NA,TRBJ2-4,SAPTGAKNIQY
TRBV9,NA,TRBJ2-5,ASSVDSSEETQY
TRBV29-1,NA,TRBJ2-3,SVWSGIPDTQY
TRBV20-1,NA,TRBJ1-2,SARGSGGGHYGYT
TRBV11-2,TRBD2,TRBJ2-3,ASSFLWTSGRMADTQY
TRBV5-1,NA,TRBJ1-5,ASSLGSETYQPQH
TRBV12-3/TRBV12-4,TRBD1,TRBJ1-4,ASSLEGAEEKLF
TRBV12-3/TRBV12-4,TRBD2,TRBJ2-7,ASSYSPGRGWREVHEQY
TRBV5-5,NA,TRBJ2-5,ASSRGLWGIETQY
TRBV12-3/TRBV12-4,NA,TRBJ2-7,ASSYLRDKGEQY
TRBV20-1,TRBD2,TRBJ2-7,SAYTSGAHYEQY
TRBV5-6,NA,TRBJ2-5,ASSPEVFETQY
TRBV20-1,TRBD2,TRBJ2-7,SARDGGRLTHEQY
TRBV6-1,NA,TRBJ2-7,ASRGGGVAYEQY
TRBV2,TRBD2,TRBJ2-3,ASSVGSGHTTDTQY
TRBV5-1,NA,TRBJ2-2,ASSLEQGYGELF
TRBV3-1,NA,TRBJ2-7,ASSPNWIVEQY
TRBV7-6,NA,TRBJ2-2,ASSLQLGTGELF